Below, 28 T cell receptor beta chains from the same sample are listed, as sequenced in a study of CD4 T cells in relation to SARS-CoV-2 and coronaviruses. Their antigens remain unidentified. TCRdb's table, derived via immunoSEQ multiplex PCR, lists solely in-frame clones and lacks some. This sample has more than 25,000 clones; over 60% occur once, and the top ten carry roughly 15%. The unexposed donors gave CD4+ T cells in 2011-2018, prior to COVID-19. Isolation of CD4+ T cells took place after roughly nine days in culture. The sequenced sample consisted of CD4+ T cells from PBMCs, cultured in vitro. All receptors derive from a human donor in good health.

This chain joins TRBV30 and TRBJ1-5, with TRBD1 identical over 8 bases. Germline CDR1 GTSNPN, CDR2 SVGIG (reference sequence). Trimming took 2 bases from V and 7 from J; bases not matched to a gene: 4. This CDR3 has 13 residues. CDR3 nucleotide sequence: TGTGCCTGGAGTCCGGACAGGGAACAGCCCCAGCATTTT. This codes for CAWSPDREQPQHF.

The V call is TRBV2, the J call TRBJ2-7, with 7 bases aligning to TRBD1. The length of the CDR3 is 14 residues. V shed 4 bases and J 6 bases; nucleotides not matched to a gene: 9. Looked up from germline, CDR1 is SNHLY and CDR2 is FYNNEI. This chain's CDR3 is CASSVTGALSEQYF. The CDR3 nucleotides read TGTGCCAGCAGTGTAACAGGGGCACTTTCCGAGCAGTACTTC.

The chain combines TRBV7-9 with TRBJ2-1; no definite D call. Germline V gives CDR1 SEHNR, CDR2 FQNEAQ (reference sequence). CDR3 length: 12 amino acids. Trimming removed 5 bases from V and 0 bases from J, with 2 bases in between. CDR3 residues: CASSPSYNEQFF. CDR3 in DNA: TGTGCCAGCAGCCCCTCCTACAATGAGCAGTTCTTC.

The V gene is TRBV19, the J gene TRBJ2-3; tentatively, D is TRBD2 (6 bases). Trimming removed 3 bases at V and 3 bases at J, with 13 bases between. CDR1 is LNHDA and CDR2 is SQIVND in the germline V gene (reference sequence). There are 15 residues in the CDR3. The CDR3 protein is CASSIETGVTDTQYF. CDR3 nucleotides: TGTGCCAGTAGTATCGAGACGGGAGTTACAGATACGCAGTATTTT. The variable domain in full, with the rest retrieved from reference TRBV19 and TRBJ2-3, is DGGITQSPKYLFRKEGQNVTLSCEQNLNHDAMYWYRQDPGQGLRLIYYSQIVNDFQKGDIAEGYSVSREKKESFPLTVTSAQKNPTAFYLCASSIETGVTDTQYFGPGTRLTVL.

This clone occurred a few times. The rearrangement joins TRBV6-5 to TRBJ1-1; D uncertain. The CDR3 extends over 11 amino acids. V was pared by 3 bases and J by 10 bases, with 9 bases between. Germline CDR1 MNHEY, CDR2 SVGAGI. The CDR3 DNA reads as TGTGCCAGCAGTTATCTGGGATTAGCTTTCTTT. This gives the protein CASSYLGLAFF.

This chain connects TRBV27 to TRBJ2-1; 12 bases are shared with TRBD2. V was pared by 0 bases and J by 4 bases, with 10 bases of the junction left unmatched. Germline V CDR1 and CDR2: MNHEY, SMNVEV (reference sequence). The CDR3 contains 19 residues. The DNA for the CDR3 is TGTGCCAGCAGTTTATCGATGCTAGCGGGAGGGCCTACATACAATGAGCAGTTCTTC. Protein sequence: CASSLSMLAGGPTYNEQFF.

The genes are TRBV5-1 and TRBJ2-2; D unclear. The V gene lost 2 bases and the J gene lost 4 bases, with 6 bases spanning the gap. The CDR3 totals 13 residues. Germline lookup yields CDR1 SGHRS and CDR2 YFSETQ. The CDR3 coding sequence is TGCGCCAGCAGCTTTTCCCTCACCGGGGAGCTGTTTTTT. Protein: CASSFSLTGELFF.

The chain links TRBV6-5 to TRBJ2-7; D is unresolved. This CDR3 region has 13 residues. Germline V gives CDR1 MNHEY, CDR2 SVGAGI. V lost 5 bases to trimming and J lost 3 bases, with 11 bases between them. CDR3 region: CASSPDHIYEQYF. The CDR3 nucleotides read TGTGCCAGCAGTCCCGACCATATCTACGAGCAGTACTTC.

The rearrangement uses TRBV12-3 or TRBV12-4 and TRBJ2-3, with D uncertain. V was cut by 1 base and J by 6 bases, with 5 bases left in between. The CDR3 is 12 amino acids. In DNA, the CDR3 is TGTGCCAGCAGTTTAGGATCCGATACGCAGTATTTT. Its protein is CASSLGSDTQYF.

This rearrangement joins TRBV5-1 to TRBJ1-2; D uncertain. Trimming left V 1 base short and J 0 bases short, with 10 bases between. CDR3 length equals 15 residues. In germline, CDR1 is SGHRS, CDR2 YFSETQ. CDR3 region: CASSLRSDTNYGYTF. The CDR3 DNA follows: TGCGCCAGCAGCTTGAGGTCAGACACTAACTATGGCTACACCTTC. The complete variable domain, with remaining parts taken from reference TRBV5-1 and TRBJ1-2, reads KAGVTQTPRYLIKTRGQQVTLSCSPISGHRSVSWYQQTPGQGLQFLFEYFSETQRNKGNFPGRFSGRQFSNSRSEMNVSTLELGDSALYLCASSLRSDTNYGYTFGSGTRLTVV.

The gene calls are TRBV7-3 and TRBJ2-5, with a weak D call TRBD1 (6 bases). The CDR3 sequence is 14 residues long. Looked up from germline, CDR1 is SGHTA and CDR2 is FQGTGA. The V end lost 4 bases, the J end lost 5 bases, and 14 bases lay between the germline ends. The CDR3: CASSSQGSRETQYF. The CDR3 bases are TGTGCCAGCAGCTCACAGGGTTCACGGGAGACCCAGTACTTC.

V usage is TRBV5-6 and J usage is TRBJ1-5, with a weak D call TRBD1 (5 bases). With 1 base removed from V and 3 bases from J, the gap between germline ends came to 11 bases. The germline V gene has CDR1 SGHDT and CDR2 YYEEEE. The CDR3 has 15 residues. The CDR3: CASSLTGRDNQPQHF. DNA of the CDR3: TGTGCCAGCAGCTTGACGGGCAGGGACAATCAGCCCCAGCATTTT. The full variable domain, with the rest looked up from reference TRBV5-6 and TRBJ1-5, is DAGVTQSPTHLIKTRGQQVTLRCSPKSGHDTVSWYQQALGQGPQFIFQYYEEEERQRGNFPDRFSGHQFPNYSSELNVNALLLGDSALYLCASSLTGRDNQPQHFGDGTRLSIL.

The V and J genes are TRBV4-3 and TRBJ1-5; D uncertain. Trimming cost V 0 bases and J 5 bases, with 5 bases left between them. The CDR3 extends over 13 amino acids. The V gene's germline CDR1 is LGHNA and CDR2 YSLEER. CDR3 in DNA: TGCGCCAGCAGCCAAGATTTGGATCAGCCCCAGCATTTT. Its translation is CASSQDLDQPQHF.

This clone has more than one count but fewer than ten. The rearrangement links TRBV6-1 to TRBJ2-1; possibly TRBD1 for D (6 bases). Germline V gene lookup returns CDR1 MNHNS and CDR2 SASEGT. Trimming left V 3 bases short and J 2 bases short, with 17 bases between. CDR3 size: 17 residues. The CDR3 bases are TGTGCCAGCAGTGACGTTGTGGGGGCCAAGACCTACAATGAGCAGTTCTTC. Translating it yields CASSDVVGAKTYNEQFF.

This chain connects TRBV10-3 to TRBJ1-6; weak D call: TRBD1 (6 bases). Deletions cut 9 bases from V and 2 bases from J, with 14 bases between. The CDR3 length is 15 residues. From germline, CDR1 is ENHRY and CDR2 SYGVKD. The CDR3 spells CAIDRGGPYNSPLHF. CDR3 nucleotides: TGTGCCATAGACCGCGGGGGGCCCTATAATTCACCCCTCCACTTT.

This clone occurred a few times. The V and J genes are TRBV6-2 or TRBV6-3 and TRBJ1-1; D is perhaps TRBD1 (5 bases). The CDR3 covers 14 residues. Trimming removed 2 bases at V and 9 bases at J, with 16 bases between. Germline V lookup: CDR1 MNHEY, CDR2 SVGEGT. CDR3 loop: CASSYTGSLPKAFF. The CDR3 region has the DNA TGTGCCAGCAGTTACACAGGTTCGCTCCCGAAAGCTTTCTTT.

The chain is built from TRBV4-1 and TRBJ2-7; TRBD2 aligns across 8 bases. The CDR3 is 15 residues long. In germline, CDR1 is MGHRA, CDR2 YSYEKL. J gave up 1 base and V 1 base, and 3 bases lay outside the gene matches. The CDR3 DNA reads as TGCGCCAGCAGCCAAGGTAGCGGGGAGTCCTACGAGCAGTACTTC. Its protein product is CASSQGSGESYEQYF.

The rearrangement joins TRBV4-3 to TRBJ2-5; no reliable D call. The CDR3 spans 16 residues. Germline CDR1 reads LGHNA; CDR2 reads YSLEER. Trimming removed 0 bases at V and 4 bases at J, with 15 bases between. The CDR3 DNA is TGCGCCAGCAGCCAAGAAGTTAGAGAGGTCGGAGAGACCCAGTACTTC. The encoded protein is CASSQEVREVGETQYF.

The rearrangement links TRBV6-2 or TRBV6-3 to TRBJ2-3, with 11 bases aligning to TRBD2. This CDR3 has 16 residues. Trimming took 4 bases from V and 0 from J; bases not matched to a gene: 3. The germline V gene encodes CDR1 MNHEY and CDR2 SVGEGT. CDR3 in DNA: TGTGCCAGCAGTTCCCGACTAGCGGGGAGCACAGATACGCAGTATTTT. This encodes CASSSRLAGSTDTQYF.

V is TRBV7-2 and J is TRBJ1-2; TRBD1 is a possible D gene (6 bases). In germline, CDR1 is SGHTA, CDR2 FQGNSA. V gave up 7 bases and J gave up 4 bases, with 19 bases separating them. This CDR3 has 15 residues. The CDR3 region has the DNA TGTGCCAGCACCCCGGGGCAGGGGCGTAGCTATGGCTACACCTTC. This codes for CASTPGQGRSYGYTF. Complete variable domain (other parts from reference TRBV7-2 and TRBJ1-2): GAGVSQSPSNKVTEKGKDVELRCDPISGHTALYWYRQSLGQGLEFLIYFQGNSAPDKSGLPSDRFSAERTGGSVSTLTIQRTQQEDSAVYLCASTPGQGRSYGYTFGSGTRLTVV.

This CDR3 is CASSSPGQGGLNTEAFF. For the CDR3, the DNA is TGTGCCAGCAGCTCACCGGGACAGGGGGGCTTGAACACTGAAGCTTTCTTT. The genes are TRBV7-2 and TRBJ1-1; 11 nucleotides agree with TRBD1. Germline CDR1 and CDR2: SGHTA and FQGNSA. There are 17 residues in the CDR3. Germline trimming cut 4 bases from V and 0 bases from J; bases unmatched to any gene: 7.

The chain has TRBV2 and TRBJ1-2, with D possibly being TRBD1 (5 bases). Germline V gene data show CDR1 as SNHLY and CDR2 as FYNNEI. V was trimmed by 0 bases and J by 2 bases, leaving 10 bases between them. The CDR3 loop spans 15 amino acids. The CDR3 loop is CASSEAHRRNYGYTF. Here the CDR3 DNA reads TGTGCCAGCAGTGAAGCGCACAGGAGAAACTATGGCTACACCTTC.

V usage is TRBV9 and J usage is TRBJ2-2; D perhaps matches TRBD2 (5 bases). Trimming stripped 4 bases from V and 8 bases from J, with 9 bases between. Germline CDR1 SGDLS, CDR2 YYNGEE. CDR3 length: 12 amino acids. The CDR3 sequence: CASSSPGGELFF. DNA for the CDR3: TGTGCCAGCAGCTCCCCGGGAGGGGAGCTGTTTTTT.

This clone was observed a few times. This chain uses TRBV18 with TRBJ1-3; D unresolved. Germline values: CDR1 KGHSH, CDR2 LQKENI. The CDR3 covers 15 residues. V was shortened by 2 bases and J by 4 bases, with 12 bases between the two germline ends. CDR3 sequence (DNA): TGTGCCAGCTCACCATTCAGTGCTCTGGGAAACACCATATATTTT. Amino acid sequence: CASSPFSALGNTIYF.

The chain carries TRBV4-1 and TRBJ2-3, with D possibly matching TRBD1 (5 bases). The ends were cut back, 0 bases at V and 6 bases at J, with 19 bases in the middle. The CDR3 has 17 amino acids. CDR1 and CDR2 from the germline V gene are MGHRA and YSYEKL. CDR3 DNA: TGCGCCAGCAGCCAAGATAGGAGAAGGGGTAGGTCGGATACGCAGTATTTT. It encodes CASSQDRRRGRSDTQYF.

V is TRBV28 and J is TRBJ2-1, with D uncertain. The germline V and J ends were trimmed by 8 bases and 1 base, with 12 bases remaining between them. Germline V lookup: CDR1 MDHEN, CDR2 SYDVKM. This CDR3 spans 14 amino acids. The chain's CDR3 is CASCRVASYNEQFF. The DNA for the CDR3 is TGTGCCAGCTGCCGAGTTGCTTCCTACAATGAGCAGTTCTTC. Together with reference TRBV28 and TRBJ2-1, the CDR3 gives the full variable domain: DVKVTQSSRYLVKRTGEKVFLECVQDMDHENMFWYRQDPGLGLRLIYFSYDVKMKEKGDIPEGYSVSREKKERFSLILESASTNQTSMYLCASCRVASYNEQFFGPGTRLTVL.

The chain recombines TRBV5-5 with TRBJ1-1; D is unclear. The CDR3 extends over 14 amino acids. V gave up 5 bases and J gave up 5 bases, with 16 bases separating them. Germline V gene data show CDR1 as SGHKS and CDR2 as YYEKEE (reference sequence). CDR3 in DNA: TGTGCCAGCAGTTTCGACTCTGGGAAAACTGAAGCTTTCTTT. Translation: CASSFDSGKTEAFF. Variable domain in full (rest from reference TRBV5-5 and TRBJ1-1): DAGVTQSPTHLIKTRGQQVTLRCSPISGHKSVSWYQQVLGQGPQFIFQYYEKEERGRGNFPDRFSARQFPNYSSELNVNALLLGDSALYLCASSFDSGKTEAFFGQGTRLTVV.

V and J are TRBV6-2 or TRBV6-3 and TRBJ2-7, with TRBD1 identical over 9 bases. Unmatched junction bases numbered 5, after V lost 2 bases and J lost 3 bases. Looked up from germline, CDR1 is MNHEY and CDR2 is SVGEGT. This CDR3 region has 15 residues. The CDR3 here is CASSYTGQGNYEQYF. CDR3 DNA: TGTGCCAGCAGTTACACGGGACAGGGAAACTACGAGCAGTACTTC.